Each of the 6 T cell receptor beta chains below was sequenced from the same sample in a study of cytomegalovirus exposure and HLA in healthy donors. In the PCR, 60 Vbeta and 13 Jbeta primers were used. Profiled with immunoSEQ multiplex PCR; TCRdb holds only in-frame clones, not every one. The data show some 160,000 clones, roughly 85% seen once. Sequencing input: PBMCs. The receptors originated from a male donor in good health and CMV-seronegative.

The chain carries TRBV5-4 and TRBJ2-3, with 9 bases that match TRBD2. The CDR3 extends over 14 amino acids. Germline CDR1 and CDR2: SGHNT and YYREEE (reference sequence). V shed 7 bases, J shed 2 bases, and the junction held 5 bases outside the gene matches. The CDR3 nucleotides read TGTGCCAGCTTACTAGCGGGCGCCACAGATACGCAGTATTTT. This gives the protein CASLLAGATDTQYF.

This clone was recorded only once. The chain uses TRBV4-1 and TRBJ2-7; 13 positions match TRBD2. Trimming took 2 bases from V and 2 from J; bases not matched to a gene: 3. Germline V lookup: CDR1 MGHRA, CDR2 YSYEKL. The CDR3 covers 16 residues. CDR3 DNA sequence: TGCGCCAGCAGCCAAAAGGGACTAGCGGGGCCCTACGAGCAGTACTTC. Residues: CASSQKGLAGPYEQYF.

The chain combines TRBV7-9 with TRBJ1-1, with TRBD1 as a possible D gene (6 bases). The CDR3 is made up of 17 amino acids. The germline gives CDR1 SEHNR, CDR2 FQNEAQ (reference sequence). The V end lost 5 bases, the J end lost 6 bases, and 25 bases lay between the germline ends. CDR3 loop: CASSPTLPKGGAPEAFF. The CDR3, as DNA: TGTGCCAGCAGCCCCACGCTCCCCAAGGGGGGGGCTCCTGAAGCTTTCTTT.

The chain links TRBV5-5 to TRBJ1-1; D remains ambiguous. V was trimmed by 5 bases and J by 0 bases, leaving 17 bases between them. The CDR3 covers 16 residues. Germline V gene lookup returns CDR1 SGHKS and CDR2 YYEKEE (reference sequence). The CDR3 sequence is CASRQQEGLMNTEAFF. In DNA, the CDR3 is TGTGCCAGCAGGCAACAAGAGGGCCTGATGAACACTGAAGCTTTCTTT.

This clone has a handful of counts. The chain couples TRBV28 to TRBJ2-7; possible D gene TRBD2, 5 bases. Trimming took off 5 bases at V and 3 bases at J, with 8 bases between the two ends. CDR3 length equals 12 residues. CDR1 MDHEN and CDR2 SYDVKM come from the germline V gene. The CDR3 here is CASSIGDYEQYF. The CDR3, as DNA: TGTGCCAGCAGTATCGGGGACTACGAGCAGTACTTC. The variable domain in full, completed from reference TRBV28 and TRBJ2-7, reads DVKVTQSSRYLVKRTGEKVFLECVQDMDHENMFWYRQDPGLGLRLIYFSYDVKMKEKGDIPEGYSVSREKKERFSLILESASTNQTSMYLCASSIGDYEQYFGPGTRLTVT.

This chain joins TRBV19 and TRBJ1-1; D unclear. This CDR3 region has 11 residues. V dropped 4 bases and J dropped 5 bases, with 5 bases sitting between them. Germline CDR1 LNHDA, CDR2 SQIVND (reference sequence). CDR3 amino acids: CASSKRTEAFF. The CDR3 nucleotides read TGTGCCAGTAGTAAGAGAACTGAAGCTTTCTTT.